This T cell receptor (beta chain) was profiled in a study of Ad26.COV2.S vaccination and SARS-CoV-2 variants. As for treatment: some 19 received Ad26.COV2.S at low or high dose, single or two shots; several received placebo; per-sample allocation not given. Each sample was drawn 63 days after the first injection (of vaccine or placebo). Generated by immunoSEQ multiplex PCR, the TCRdb table keeps only in-frame clones and is missing some. The profile shows around 300,000 clones, 88% of them singletons. Germline loops: CDR1 MNHEY, CDR2 SVGAGI. The ends were cut back, 5 bases at V and 11 bases at J, with 15 bases in the middle. The CDR3 runs to 12 residues.

Sequences were derived from peripheral blood, sampled in a trial of Ad26.COV2.S vaccine versus placebo. V is TRBV6-5 and J is TRBJ1-1, with a weak D call TRBD1 (5 bases). The receptor was derived from a person aged 18-65 years who received the Ad26.COV2.S COVID-19 vaccine or a placebo. The CDR3 region has the DNA TGTGCCAGCAGTCCTATTCGGGGGGGGGCTTTCTTT. Amino acid sequence: CASSPIRGGAFF.